This T cell receptor beta chain is from a study of shared clonotypes between healthy human individuals. Whole-study findings and limits: Clonotype sharing across a few donors was observed for around 5% of naive CD4 clonotypes.

Turning to this clone: The target antigen is unknown.

Trimming left V 7 bases short and J 6 bases short, with 6 bases between. The CDR3 runs to 11 residues. CDR1 and CDR2 (germline): LNHDA, SQIVND (reference sequence). Repertoires were generated with immunoSEQ multiplex PCR, while TCRdb's copy carries only in-frame clones and drops some. The sample contains over a million clones, roughly 74% of which appear only once. The gene calls are TRBV19 and TRBJ2-2, with D possibly matching TRBD2 (5 bases). This sequence originates from a man between 18 and 29 years old in good health. Some clones in this sample may be carry-over from other donors' samples. The sequenced sample consisted of memory CD4+ T cells from PBMCs. Subset in this sample: CD45RA-negative fraction. CDR3 bases: TGTGCCAGTATGAGGGCCGGGGAGCTGTTTTTT. Translated, it gives CASMRAGELFF.